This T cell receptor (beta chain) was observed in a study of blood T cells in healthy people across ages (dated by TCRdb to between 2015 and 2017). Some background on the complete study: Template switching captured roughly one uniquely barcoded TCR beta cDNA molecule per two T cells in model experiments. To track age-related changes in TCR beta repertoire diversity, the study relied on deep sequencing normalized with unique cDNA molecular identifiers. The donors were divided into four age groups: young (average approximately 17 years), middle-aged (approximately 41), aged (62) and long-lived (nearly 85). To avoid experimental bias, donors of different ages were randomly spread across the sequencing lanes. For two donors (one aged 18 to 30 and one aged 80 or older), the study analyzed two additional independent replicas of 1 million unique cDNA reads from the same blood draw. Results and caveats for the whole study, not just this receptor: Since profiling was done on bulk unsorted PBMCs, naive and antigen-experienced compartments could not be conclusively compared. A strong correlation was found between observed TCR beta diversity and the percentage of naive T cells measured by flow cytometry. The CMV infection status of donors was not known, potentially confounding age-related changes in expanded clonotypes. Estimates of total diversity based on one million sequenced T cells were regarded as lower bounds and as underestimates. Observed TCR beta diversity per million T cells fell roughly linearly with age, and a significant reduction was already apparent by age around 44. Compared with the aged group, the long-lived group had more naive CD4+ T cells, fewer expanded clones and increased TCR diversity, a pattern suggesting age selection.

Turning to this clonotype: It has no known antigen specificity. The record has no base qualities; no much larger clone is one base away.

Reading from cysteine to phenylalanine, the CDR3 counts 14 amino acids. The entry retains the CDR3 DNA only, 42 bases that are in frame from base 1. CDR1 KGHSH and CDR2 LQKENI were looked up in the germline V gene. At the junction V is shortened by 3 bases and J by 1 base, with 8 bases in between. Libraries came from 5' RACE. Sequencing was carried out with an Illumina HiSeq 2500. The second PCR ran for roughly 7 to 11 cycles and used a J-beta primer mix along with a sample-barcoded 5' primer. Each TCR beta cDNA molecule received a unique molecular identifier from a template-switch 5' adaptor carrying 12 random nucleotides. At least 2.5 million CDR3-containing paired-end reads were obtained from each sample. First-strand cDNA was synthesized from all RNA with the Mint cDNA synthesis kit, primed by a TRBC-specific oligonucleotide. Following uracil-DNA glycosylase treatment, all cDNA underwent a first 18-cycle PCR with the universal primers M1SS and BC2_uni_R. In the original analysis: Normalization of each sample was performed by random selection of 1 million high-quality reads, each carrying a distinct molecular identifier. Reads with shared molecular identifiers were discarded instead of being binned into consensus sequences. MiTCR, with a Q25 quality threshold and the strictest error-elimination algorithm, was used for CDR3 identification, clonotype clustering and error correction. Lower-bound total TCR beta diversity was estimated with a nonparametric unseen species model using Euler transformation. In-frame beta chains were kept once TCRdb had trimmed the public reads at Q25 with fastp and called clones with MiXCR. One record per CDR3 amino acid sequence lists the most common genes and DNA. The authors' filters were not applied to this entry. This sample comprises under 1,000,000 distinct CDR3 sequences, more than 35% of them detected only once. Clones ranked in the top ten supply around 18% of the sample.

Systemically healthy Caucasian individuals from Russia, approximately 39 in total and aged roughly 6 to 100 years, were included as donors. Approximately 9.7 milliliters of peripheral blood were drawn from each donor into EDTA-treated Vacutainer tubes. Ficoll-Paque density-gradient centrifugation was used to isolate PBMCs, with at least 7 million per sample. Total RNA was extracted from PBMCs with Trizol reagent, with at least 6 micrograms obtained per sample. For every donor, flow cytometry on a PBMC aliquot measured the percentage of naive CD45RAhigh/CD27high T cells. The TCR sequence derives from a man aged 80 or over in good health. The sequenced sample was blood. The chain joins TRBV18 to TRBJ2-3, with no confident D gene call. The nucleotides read TGTGCCAGCTCACCGGTAACGGGCACAGATACGCAGTATTTT. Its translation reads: CASSPVTGTDTQYF.